These 12 T cell receptor beta chains share one sample of origin, sequenced in a study of memory CD4+ T cells and cytomegalovirus serostatus (dated by TCRdb to between 2018 and 2021). Library creation used the immunoSEQ multiplex PCR assay. Imported from immuneACCESS, the table was reduced by TCRdb to in-frame sequences with V and J called. These copies leave out some clones; in studies compared against another copy, an unresolved V gene accounts for under half, and the cause of the remainder is not known. Across this sample there are 30,000 to 40,000 clones, with approximately 79% seen only once. The top ten hold roughly 5% of the sample. A FACSAria II was used to sort memory CD4+ T cells, defined as single viable CD3+CD4+CD8-CD45RO+ cells. Material for sequencing was memory CD4+ T cells from blood. Every receptor here comes from an adult in good health and CMV-seropositive.

The J gene is TRBJ1-4, the V gene TRBV7-9; no reliable D call. Germline V lookup: CDR1 SEHNR, CDR2 FQNEAQ (reference sequence). V lost 1 base and J lost 7, with 4 bases in between. The CDR3 extends over 12 amino acids. CDR3 bases: TGTGCCAGCAGCTTAGTCGGTGAAAAACTGTTTTTT. Amino acid sequence: CASSLVGEKLFF.

The chain combines TRBV28 with TRBJ1-5, with D possibly being TRBD1 (5 bases). The CDR3 length is 14 residues. CDR1 MDHEN and CDR2 SYDVKM come from the germline V gene. V was clipped by 7 bases and J by 7 bases, with 17 bases between them. CDR3 bases: TGTGCCAGCATAACCAGGGAGGCGGGCCAGCCCCAGCATTTT. Protein product: CASITREAGQPQHF.

The chain has TRBV5-1 and TRBJ1-2; 9 bases fit TRBD1. The germline CDR1 and CDR2 sequences are SGHRS and YFSETQ. Trimming removed 0 bases from V and 8 bases from J; junction bases left unmatched: 5. This CDR3 comprises 14 residues. In nucleotides, the CDR3 is TGCGCCAGCAGCTTGGCCGGACAGGGGAAGGGCTACACCTTC. Translated: CASSLAGQGKGYTF.

J is TRBJ2-6 and V is TRBV7-2, with D possibly being TRBD1 (6 bases). Trimming took off 5 bases at V and 5 bases at J, with 16 bases between the two ends. The CDR3 is made up of 16 amino acids. Germline-derived CDR1 and CDR2 are SGHTA and FQGNSA. The CDR3 region is CASSRATGTRANVLTF. For the CDR3, the DNA is TGTGCCAGCAGCCGCGCGACAGGTACTAGGGCCAACGTCCTGACTTTC.

This rearrangement joins TRBV9 to TRBJ2-2; 7 nucleotides align to TRBD2. Germline V gene lookup returns CDR1 SGDLS and CDR2 YYNGEE. V was pared by 3 bases and J by 4 bases, with 12 bases of the junction left unmatched. CDR3 length: 17 residues. This CDR3 reads CASSAMGGGVSTGELFF. CDR3 in DNA: TGTGCCAGCAGCGCCATGGGGGGGGGAGTGAGCACCGGGGAGCTGTTTTTT.

The V and J genes are TRBV5-1 and TRBJ2-4, with 8 nucleotides matching TRBD2. Germline V gene data show CDR1 as SGHRS and CDR2 as YFSETQ. The CDR3 consists of 16 residues. V shed 4 bases and J 3 bases; nucleotides not matched to a gene: 9. The CDR3 protein is CASSRDGGAGKNIQYF. CDR3 coding DNA: TGCGCCAGCAGCCGAGACGGGGGGGCTGGCAAAAACATTCAGTACTTC.

The V and J genes are TRBV2 and TRBJ2-3; either TRBD1 or TRBD2 may fit D (5 bases each). The CDR3 length is 15 residues. V was pared by 1 base and J by 3 bases, with 11 bases between. Germline loops: CDR1 SNHLY, CDR2 FYNNEI. CDR3 coding DNA: TGTGCCAGCAGTGAAGGGGGGAGAGGAACAGATACGCAGTATTTT. This encodes CASSEGGRGTDTQYF.

The chain employs TRBV20-1 and TRBJ1-1, with D perhaps matching TRBD1 (5 bases). Per the germline V gene, CDR1 is DFQATT and CDR2 is SNEGSKA (reference sequence). The CDR3 is made up of 11 amino acids. Here the CDR3 reads CRQIQGTEAFF. CDR3 DNA sequence: TGCAGGCAAATTCAGGGCACTGAAGCTTTCTTT.

The CDR3 is CASSSAFGRGQNEQYF. In DNA, the CDR3 is TGCGCCAGCAGCTCTGCTTTTGGCAGGGGGCAGAACGAGCAGTACTTC. The chain combines TRBV5-1 with TRBJ2-7; TRBD1 matches at 8 bases. The germline CDR1 and CDR2 sequences are SGHRS and YFSETQ. J gave up 5 bases and V 3 bases, and 13 bases lay outside the gene matches. The CDR3 totals 16 residues.

The V gene is TRBV6-6, the J gene TRBJ1-1, with D unresolved. The CDR3 extends over 13 amino acids. CDR1 MNHNY and CDR2 SVGAGI come from the germline V gene (reference sequence). The V end lost 5 bases, the J end lost 5 bases, and 12 bases lay between the germline ends. The CDR3 nucleotides are TGTGCCAGCAGTCTCGAAGGGAGGACTGAAGCTTTCTTT. This gives the protein CASSLEGRTEAFF.

The DNA for the CDR3 is TGCGCCAGCAGCTTGGCCGGCGGCACAGATACGCAGTATTTT. Translation gives CASSLAGGTDTQYF. V and J are TRBV5-1 and TRBJ2-3; D remains ambiguous. The CDR3 is made up of 14 amino acids. Germline CDR1 SGHRS, CDR2 YFSETQ. Between the trimmed V and J ends, which lost 0 bases and 1 base, there was a span of 6 bases.

This clone has just a few counts. This chain uses TRBV29-1 with TRBJ2-7; 10 bases fit TRBD1. The V gene end was trimmed by 6 bases and the J gene end by 5 bases; junction bases not matched to a gene: 4. The CDR3 runs to 12 residues. Germline CDR1 and CDR2: SQVTM and ANQGSEA. The CDR3 loop reads CSVDRGLDEQYF. The DNA for the CDR3 is TGCAGCGTCGACAGGGGGCTCGACGAGCAGTACTTC.